This T cell receptor beta chain was documented in a study of cytomegalovirus exposure and HLA in healthy donors. The study ran its PCR with 60 Vbeta and 13 Jbeta primers. Sequenced by immunoSEQ multiplex PCR; TCRdb stores in-frame clones only, minus some. The profile shows 150,000 to 200,000 clones, around 85% of them singletons. With regard to this clone: The same CDR3 also results from other DNA sequences found in this sample.

In germline, CDR1 is SGHRS, CDR2 YFSETQ. The trim removed 4 bases at V and 5 bases at J, leaving 5 bases unmatched. This CDR3 region has 13 residues. Sequencing used PBMCs. This clonotype was obtained from a boy younger than 10 in good health and CMV-seronegative. This chain uses TRBV5-1 with TRBJ1-1, with 7 nucleotides matching TRBD1. CDR3 sequence: CASSLIRGTEAFF. Here the CDR3 DNA reads TGCGCCAGCAGCCTCATCAGGGGGACTGAAGCTTTCTTT.